This is a list of T cell receptor beta chains from one sample in a study of Ad26.COV2.S vaccination and SARS-CoV-2 variants. The repertoire was sequenced with immunoSEQ multiplex PCR; TCRdb's copy has only in-frame clones and lacks some. The sample lists fewer than 600,000 clones; 70% to 90% were seen once. This specimen was peripheral blood, taken in a trial of Ad26.COV2.S vaccine versus placebo. Receptors were obtained from a person aged 18-65 years who received the Ad26.COV2.S COVID-19 vaccine or a placebo. CDR3s include the opening cysteine and the closing phenylalanine or tryptophan. Fields, in order: D gene, clone size, V gene, J gene, CDR3 DNA, CDR3 protein. The D gene is left open where the match is weak. Clone size is stated in some rows and not others, as once, few, many or a class when expanded.

D: TRBD1; size: .; V: TRBV7-2; J: TRBJ2-6; DNA: TGTGCCAGCAGCTTAGGATACAGGGGGGAGACTTTC; CDR3: CASSLGYRGETF
D: .; size: .; V: TRBV11-3; J: TRBJ2-1; DNA: TGTGCCAGCAGCTTAGGTGACAGCATCTACAATGAGCAGTTCTTC; CDR3: CASSLGDSIYNEQFF
D: .; size: .; V: TRBV5-5; J: TRBJ1-5; DNA: TGTGCCAGCAGCCCTAATAACGCAGGGAATCAGCCCCAGCATTTT; CDR3: CASSPNNAGNQPQHF
D: .; size: .; V: TRBV28; J: TRBJ1-1; DNA: TGTGCCAGCAGCACGGGCACTGAAGCTTTCTTT; CDR3: CASSTGTEAFF
D: TRBD2; size: .; V: TRBV9; J: TRBJ2-3; DNA: TGTGCCAGCAGCGTGCGGGGGGGCGGCACAGATACGCAGTATTTT; CDR3: CASSVRGGGTDTQYF
D: .; size: .; V: TRBV6-5; J: TRBJ1-2; DNA: TGTGCCAGCAGTTACCGACAGCCCGATGGCTACACCTTC; CDR3: CASSYRQPDGYTF
D: .; size: .; V: TRBV6-5; J: TRBJ1-5; DNA: TGTGCCAGCATGAGGGGCTCAAATCAGCCCCAGCATTTT; CDR3: CASMRGSNQPQHF
D: TRBD1; size: .; V: TRBV2; J: TRBJ2-1; DNA: TGTGCCAGCAGTGAAATTGGGACAGGGTCGCCTTTTGAGCAGTTCTTC; CDR3: CASSEIGTGSPFEQFF
D: .; size: few; V: TRBV6-5; J: TRBJ1-2; DNA: TGTGCCAGCAGTTACACAGGCAACTATGGCTACACCTTC; CDR3: CASSYTGNYGYTF
D: TRBD1; size: .; V: TRBV6-2/TRBV6-3; J: TRBJ1-1; DNA: TGTGCCAGCAGTTACTCGACAGGACAGGGGATTTACACTGAAGCTTTCTTT; CDR3: CASSYSTGQGIYTEAFF
D: .; size: .; V: TRBV28; J: TRBJ2-7; DNA: TGTGCCAGCAGCCCCAAAGGGGGTTCCTACCTCTACGAGCAGTACTTC; CDR3: CASSPKGGSYLYEQYF
D: .; size: .; V: TRBV5-1; J: TRBJ2-1; DNA: TGCGCCAGCAGCTTCGGGCCCCTCTATGAGCAGTTCTTC; CDR3: CASSFGPLYEQFF
D: TRBD1; size: .; V: TRBV28; J: TRBJ1-4; DNA: TGTGCCACTCAGGGGGGGACAACTAATGAAAAACTGTTTTTT; CDR3: CATQGGTTNEKLFF
D: TRBD2; size: .; V: TRBV10-3; J: TRBJ2-2; DNA: TGTGCCATCAGTGAGCCTTCGGGACTAGCTCTGGCCGGGGAGCTGTTTTTT; CDR3: CAISEPSGLALAGELFF
D: .; size: .; V: TRBV27; J: TRBJ1-2; DNA: TGTGCCAGCAGTTTCTACAGGGAGGAGATGAGTTACACCTTC; CDR3: CASSFYREEMSYTF
D: TRBD1; size: .; V: TRBV30; J: TRBJ2-5; DNA: TGTGCCTGCAGGGGACAGGGACAGAAAGAGACCCAGTACTTC; CDR3: CACRGQGQKETQYF
D: .; size: .; V: TRBV10-3; J: TRBJ2-3; DNA: TGTGCCATCAGTGGATCGGCGGGGTCGATGACAGATACGCAGTATTTT; CDR3: CAISGSAGSMTDTQYF
D: .; size: .; V: TRBV15; J: TRBJ2-1; DNA: TGTGCCACCAGCAGAGAGGCGTTGAGTGGGTACTACAATGAGCAGTTCTTC; CDR3: CATSREALSGYYNEQFF
D: .; size: .; V: TRBV5-1; J: TRBJ1-2; DNA: TGCGCCAGCAGCTTGGACGGGACGGCTTATGGCTACACCTTC; CDR3: CASSLDGTAYGYTF
D: TRBD2; size: .; V: TRBV11-2; J: TRBJ2-5; DNA: TGTGCCAGCACCCTTGGGGGGGGTAACCAAGAGACCCAGTACTTC; CDR3: CASTLGGGNQETQYF
D: TRBD2; size: .; V: TRBV19; J: TRBJ2-7; DNA: TGTGCCAGTAGTTCTAAGACTAGCAGATCCTACGAGCAGTACTTC; CDR3: CASSSKTSRSYEQYF
D: .; size: .; V: TRBV3-1/TRBV3-2; J: TRBJ1-6; DNA: TGTGCCAGCAGCCAAGCAGGGTTTTCACCCCTCCACTTT; CDR3: CASSQAGFSPLHF
D: .; size: .; V: TRBV12-3/TRBV12-4; J: TRBJ1-5; DNA: TGTGCCAGCAGCAGAGGAAGCAATCAGCCCCAGCATTTT; CDR3: CASSRGSNQPQHF
D: .; size: .; V: TRBV11-1; J: TRBJ1-1; DNA: TGTGCCAGCAGCTTACACCAGAACACTGAAGCTTTCTTT; CDR3: CASSLHQNTEAFF
D: TRBD2; size: .; V: TRBV2; J: TRBJ2-3; DNA: TGTGCCAGCAGCCGACTAGCATTTACTAGCACAGATACGCAGTATTTT; CDR3: CASSRLAFTSTDTQYF
D: .; size: .; V: TRBV5-6; J: TRBJ1-2; DNA: TGTGCCAGCAGCTTGAACTTCTTACCCTCCGGGCATGGCTACACCTTC; CDR3: CASSLNFLPSGHGYTF
D: .; size: .; V: TRBV6-5; J: TRBJ1-2; DNA: TGTGCCAGCAGTTACCGCCGGGACTATGGCTACACCTTC; CDR3: CASSYRRDYGYTF
D: TRBD2; size: .; V: TRBV20-1; J: TRBJ2-6; DNA: TGCAGTGCTAGTCCTAGCGGGTATACCGGGGCCAACGTCCTGACTTTC; CDR3: CSASPSGYTGANVLTF
D: TRBD2; size: .; V: TRBV28; J: TRBJ2-2; DNA: TGTGCCAGCAGTTCGTCATCTATAGCGGGAGCGAACACCGGGGAGCTGTTTTTT; CDR3: CASSSSSIAGANTGELFF
D: .; size: .; V: TRBV6-5; J: TRBJ1-5; DNA: TGTGCCAGCAGATGGGACGTAAATCAGCCCCAGCATTTT; CDR3: CASRWDVNQPQHF
D: .; size: .; V: TRBV28; J: TRBJ2-1; DNA: TGTGCCAGCAGTTTATCACGGACTACGGATGAGCAGTTCTTC; CDR3: CASSLSRTTDEQFF
D: TRBD1; size: .; V: TRBV5-5; J: TRBJ1-1; DNA: TGTGCCAGCAGCCCAACGAACAGGGGAAACACTGAAGCTTTCTTT; CDR3: CASSPTNRGNTEAFF
D: .; size: once; V: TRBV11-2; J: TRBJ1-1; DNA: TGTGCCAGCAGCCTATACTCGATTGAAGCTTTCTTT; CDR3: CASSLYSIEAFF
D: .; size: .; V: TRBV5-1; J: TRBJ2-7; DNA: TGCGCCAGCAGCTTGGGGACAGTGGGTTCCTACGAGCAGTACTTC; CDR3: CASSLGTVGSYEQYF
D: .; size: .; V: TRBV5-1; J: TRBJ1-4; DNA: TGCGCCAGCAGCTTGAGTACGGCGACGGAGGAAAAACTGTTTTTT; CDR3: CASSLSTATEEKLFF
D: .; size: .; V: TRBV3-1/TRBV3-2; J: TRBJ1-5; DNA: TGTGCCAGCAGCCGTACAACAGACCAGCCCCAGCATTTT; CDR3: CASSRTTDQPQHF
D: .; size: .; V: TRBV18; J: TRBJ1-1; DNA: TGTGCCAGCTCACCGGGCAAACCTGAAGCTTTCTTT; CDR3: CASSPGKPEAFF
D: .; size: .; V: TRBV11-1; J: TRBJ2-7; DNA: TGTGCCAGCAGGCCGTCGTCGGGGGTTACGTACGAGCAGTACTTC; CDR3: CASRPSSGVTYEQYF
D: .; size: .; V: TRBV15; J: TRBJ2-3; DNA: TGTGCCACCAGCGGCAGGGAGGCAGATACGCAGTATTTT; CDR3: CATSGREADTQYF
D: TRBD1; size: .; V: TRBV5-8; J: TRBJ2-7; DNA: TGTGCCAGCAGCTTGGGCGGACAGGGGTACGAGCAGTACTTC; CDR3: CASSLGGQGYEQYF
D: TRBD2; size: .; V: TRBV3-1/TRBV3-2; J: TRBJ2-5; DNA: TGTGCCAGCGGCGATAACGGGAGGTGGGAGACCCAGTACTTC; CDR3: CASGDNGRWETQYF
D: TRBD2; size: .; V: TRBV20-1; J: TRBJ2-7; DNA: TGCAGTGCTAGAGATTCTGGGGGGGAGGCCTTC; CDR3: CSARDSGGEAF